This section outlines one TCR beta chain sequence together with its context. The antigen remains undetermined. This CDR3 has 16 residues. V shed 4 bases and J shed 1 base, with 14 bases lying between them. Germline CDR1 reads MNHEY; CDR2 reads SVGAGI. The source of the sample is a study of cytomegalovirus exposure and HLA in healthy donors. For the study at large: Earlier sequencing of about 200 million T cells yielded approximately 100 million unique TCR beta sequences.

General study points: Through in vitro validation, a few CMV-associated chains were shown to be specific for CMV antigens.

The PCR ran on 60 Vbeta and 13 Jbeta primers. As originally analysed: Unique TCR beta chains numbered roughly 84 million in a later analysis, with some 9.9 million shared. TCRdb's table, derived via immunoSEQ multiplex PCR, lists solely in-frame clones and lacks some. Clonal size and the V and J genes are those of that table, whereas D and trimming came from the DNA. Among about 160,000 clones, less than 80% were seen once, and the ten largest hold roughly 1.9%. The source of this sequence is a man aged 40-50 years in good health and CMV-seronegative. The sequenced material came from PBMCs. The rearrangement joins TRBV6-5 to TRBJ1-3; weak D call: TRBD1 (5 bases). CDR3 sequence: CASSWTTQGSGNTIYF. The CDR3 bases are TGTGCCAGCAGTTGGACAACCCAAGGGTCTGGAAACACCATATATTTT.